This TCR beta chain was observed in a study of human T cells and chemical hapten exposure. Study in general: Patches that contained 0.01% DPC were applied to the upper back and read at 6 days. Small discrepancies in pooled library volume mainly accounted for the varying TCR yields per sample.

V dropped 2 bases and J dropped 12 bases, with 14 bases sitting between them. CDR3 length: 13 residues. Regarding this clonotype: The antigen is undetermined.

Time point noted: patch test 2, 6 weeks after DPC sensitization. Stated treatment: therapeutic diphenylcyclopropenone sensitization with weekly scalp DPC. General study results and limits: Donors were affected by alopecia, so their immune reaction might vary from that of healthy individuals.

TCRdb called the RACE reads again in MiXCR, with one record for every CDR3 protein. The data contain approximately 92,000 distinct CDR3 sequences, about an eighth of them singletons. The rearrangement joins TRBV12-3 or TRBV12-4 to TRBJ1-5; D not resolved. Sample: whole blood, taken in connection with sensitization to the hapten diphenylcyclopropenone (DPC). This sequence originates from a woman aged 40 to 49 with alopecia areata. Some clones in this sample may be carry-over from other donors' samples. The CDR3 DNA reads TGTGCCAGCAGTTTATTTTCGAGACCCCACCAGCATTTT. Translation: CASSLFSRPHQHF.